The 7 T cell receptor beta chains given below trace back to one sample, sequenced in a study of a mutant IDH1 vaccine in newly diagnosed glioma. Repertoires were generated with immunoSEQ multiplex PCR, while TCRdb's copy carries only in-frame clones and drops some. This table holds about 21,000 clones, around 82% found once. The sample's time point: baseline, week 1 (first vaccination visit). Treatment of the sample: pre-vaccination baseline after standard-of-care therapy. The sequences come from PBMCs, collected from a glioma patient treated with radiotherapy, temozolomide or both. The receptors here all came from a man aged 35 to 55 with glioma.

This clone has a single count. This chain uses TRBV6-5 with TRBJ1-5, with 10 bases that match TRBD1. The CDR3 sequence is 15 residues long. V shed 5 bases and J 4 bases; nucleotides not matched to a gene: 5. Germline CDR1 reads MNHEY; CDR2 reads SVGAGI. The CDR3 spells CASSPGQGINQPQHF. CDR3 nucleotide sequence: TGTGCCAGCAGTCCGGGACAGGGGATAAATCAGCCCCAGCATTTT.

This clone was found a few times. V gene TRBV27 combines with J gene TRBJ2-2; TRBD2 might be the D (6 bases). Deletions cut 5 bases from V and 7 bases from J, with 8 bases between. Germline CDR1 reads MNHEY; CDR2 reads SMNVEV (reference sequence). CDR3 length: 12 amino acids. CDR3 nucleotides: TGTGCCAGCAGTCTCGGGGGCGGGGAGCTGTTTTTT. It translates to CASSLGGGELFF.

The gene calls are TRBV7-2 and TRBJ2-7, with D unresolved. Trimming left V 3 bases short and J 6 bases short, with 9 bases between. This CDR3 spans 12 amino acids. Germline CDR1 reads SGHTA; CDR2 reads FQGNSA. The CDR3 spells CASSFSAGEQYF. The CDR3 DNA sequence: TGTGCCAGCAGCTTCTCAGCAGGCGAGCAGTACTTC.

V and J are TRBV29-1 and TRBJ1-4, with no clear D. The germline gives CDR1 SQVTM, CDR2 ANQGSEA. The V gene lost 5 bases and the J gene lost 12 bases, with 19 bases spanning the gap. This CDR3 has 13 residues. The CDR3 protein is CSVHLLYRAELFF. The CDR3 DNA sequence: TGCAGCGTTCACCTCTTATATCGGGCGGAACTGTTTTTT.

The genes are TRBV5-8 and TRBJ2-7, with TRBD2 identical over 9 bases. Germline V gene data show CDR1 as SGHTS and CDR2 as YDEGEE. V was clipped by 4 bases and J by 2 bases; unmatched bases: 7. The CDR3 extends over 15 amino acids. The CDR3 DNA is TGTGCCAGCAGCCGCGGGAGGGGGGTCCCCTACGAGCAGTACTTC. This sequence encodes CASSRGRGVPYEQYF.

The chain joins TRBV5-4 to TRBJ1-2, with TRBD1 identical over 10 bases. This CDR3 contains 14 residues. The V gene end was trimmed by 4 bases and the J gene end by 7 bases; junction bases not matched to a gene: 7. The germline gives CDR1 SGHNT, CDR2 YYREEE (reference sequence). CDR3 region: CASSRDRGGGGYTF. CDR3 DNA: TGTGCCAGCAGCAGGGACAGGGGAGGCGGTGGCTACACCTTC.

This sequence joins TRBV4-1 and TRBJ1-6; D perhaps matches TRBD1 (6 bases). The CDR3 covers 16 residues. V was trimmed by 7 bases and J by 3 bases, leaving 16 bases between them. Germline CDR1 is MGHRA and CDR2 is YSYEKL. For the CDR3, the DNA is TGCGCCAGCACCTCCAAAGACAGGCTCTATAATTCACCCCTCCACTTT. It specifies CASTSKDRLYNSPLHF.